This TCR beta chain was sequenced in a study of follicular helper T cells after annual influenza vaccination. Overall study context: For some subjects, blood spans the 2013-2014, 2014-2015 and 2015-2016 annual vaccinations.

Generated by immunoSEQ multiplex PCR, the TCRdb table keeps only in-frame clones and is missing some. The table records nearly 9,000 clones, roughly 80% of them present only once. Time point denoted: 2014-2015 season, pre-vaccination. No donor had influenza vaccine in the prior 6 months; all lived in the community. Vaccine contraindications, substance abuse, HIV/AIDS, active malignancy and active illness excluded donors. Whole-study findings and limits: ICOS+CD38+ cTfh clonality change tracked circulating plasmablast frequency change.

Germline CDR1 LGHNA, CDR2 YSLEER. This CDR3 spans 16 amino acids. V lost 1 base to trimming and J lost 6 bases; unmatched junction nucleotides: 7. To note about this clone: The antigen is not known.

The rearrangement uses TRBV4-3 and TRBJ2-1; 9 bases are shared with TRBD2. The receptor was isolated from an adult who received the influenza vaccine. Sequenced here: CXCR5+ CD38- circulating T follicular helper cells from blood, sampled on the day of influenza vaccination. Stated subset: circulating Tfh, non-naive CD4+CXCR5+PD-1+ (ICOS+CD38+ or ICOS-CD38-). DNA of the CDR3: TGCGCCAGCAGCCAAGTTGTGACTAGCGGCTCCAATGAGCAGTTCTTC. It yields the protein CASSQVVTSGSNEQFF.